Listed here is a single TCR beta chain. Each 10 ml fresh peripheral blood draw supplied the PBMCs. This sample was included in a study of T cells in Graves' hyperthyroidism and ophthalmopathy. The ends were cut back, 1 base at V and 11 bases at J, with 5 bases in the middle. Looked up from germline, CDR1 is SEHNR and CDR2 is FQNEAQ (reference sequence). CDR3 size: 10 residues. The TCR beta CDR3 regions underwent amplification using RNA transcripts as the source. HTBI primers were employed in a first-round RT-PCR of the TCR CDR3. TCRdb used MiXCR to reprocess the multiplex PCR reads, holding one entry per CDR3 protein. The table lists a few hundred thousand distinct CDR3 sequences, approximately 15% of them singletons.

The rearrangement uses TRBV7-9 and TRBJ1-1; D not resolved. Sequencing was carried out using blood. This TCR was sampled from a young woman with Graves' hyperthyroidism. The CDR3 loop reads CASSLDGAFF. CDR3 in DNA: TGTGCCAGCAGCTTAGATGGGGCTTTCTTT.